One sample yielded the 21 T cell receptor beta chains listed below, sequenced in a study of blood T cell repertoires in COVID-19. Repertoires were generated with immunoSEQ multiplex PCR, while TCRdb's copy carries only in-frame clones and drops some. This table holds 200,000 to 250,000 clones, 88% found once. The specimen sequenced was PBMCs or T cells enriched from blood (not recorded which). These receptors all stem from a woman in her 30s who had been exposed to COVID-19.

The chain couples TRBV30 to TRBJ1-5; 7 bases agree with TRBD1. Germline CDR1 is GTSNPN and CDR2 is SVGIG (reference sequence). The trim removed 2 bases at V and 5 bases at J, leaving 6 bases unmatched. CDR3 size: 14 residues. The CDR3: CAWSRGQSYQPQHF. CDR3 DNA sequence: TGTGCCTGGAGTAGGGGACAGTCCTATCAGCCCCAGCATTTT.

This chain connects TRBV19 to TRBJ2-3; 8 positions agree with TRBD2. CDR3 length equals 15 residues. Trimming cost V 7 bases and J 2 bases; bases outside gene matches: 8. Germline V CDR1 and CDR2: LNHDA, SQIVND (reference sequence). In DNA form, the CDR3 reads TGTGCCAGTAAAGGCTTTAGCGGGAACACAGATACGCAGTATTTT. Its protein is CASKGFSGNTDTQYF.

This clone was detected once. This chain uses TRBV7-6 with TRBJ1-6; TRBD1 agrees at 10 bases. CDR3 length equals 15 residues. CDR1 SGHVS and CDR2 FNYEAQ come from the germline V gene. V dropped 4 bases and J dropped 10; count of bases not matched to a gene: 7. CDR3 nucleotides: TGTGCCAGCAGCTCCTACCGGGACAGGGGATCACCCCTCCACTTT. Protein sequence: CASSSYRDRGSPLHF.

This chain connects TRBV7-9 to TRBJ2-7; 9 bases fit TRBD1. CDR1 is SEHNR, CDR2 FQNEAQ, per germline (reference sequence). Trimming at V came to 4 bases and at J to 5 bases, leaving 3 bases not matched to a gene. The CDR3 length is 13 residues. The CDR3 region is CASSWDRVNEQYF. In DNA, the CDR3 is TGTGCCAGCAGCTGGGACAGGGTGAACGAGCAGTACTTC.

The J gene is TRBJ2-7, the V gene TRBV2; D possibly corresponds to TRBD1 (6 bases). V gave up 8 bases and J gave up 6 bases, with 23 bases separating them. CDR1 is SNHLY, CDR2 FYNNEI, per germline. The CDR3 covers 15 residues. The chain's CDR3 is CASGSLQGGRGEQYF. The CDR3 DNA is TGTGCCAGCGGCTCCTTACAGGGTGGCAGGGGCGAGCAGTACTTC.

This clone has only a few counts. This chain connects TRBV19 to TRBJ2-2; D call uncertain. This CDR3 has 14 amino acids. The V end was cut by 7 bases, the J end by 1 base, with 10 bases between. The V gene's germline CDR1 is LNHDA and CDR2 SQIVND (reference sequence). CDR3 sequence reads: CASMRQLNTGELFF. The CDR3 coding sequence is TGTGCCAGTATGCGGCAGTTGAACACCGGGGAGCTGTTTTTT.

This clone is labeled medium-sized. The chain joins TRBV3-1 (or the pseudogene TRBV3-2) to TRBJ2-2; possibly TRBD2 for D (5 bases). Trimming removed 6 bases at V and 5 bases at J, with 10 bases between. The germline V gene has CDR1 LGHDT and CDR2 YNNKEL (reference sequence). This CDR3 has 13 residues. CDR3 nucleotides: TGTGCCAGCAGTCCTCGGAGGACCGGGGAGCTGTTTTTT. It is translated as CASSPRRTGELFF.

V is TRBV5-6 and J is TRBJ1-6, with 8 bases that match TRBD1. From germline, CDR1 is SGHDT and CDR2 YYEEEE. This CDR3 region has 16 residues. The V gene end was trimmed by 4 bases and the J gene end by 5 bases; junction bases not matched to a gene: 8. The CDR3 is CASSQGARGHNSPLHF. CDR3 DNA sequence: TGTGCCAGCAGCCAGGGGGCGCGGGGCCATAATTCACCCCTCCACTTT. The whole variable domain, remainder taken from reference TRBV5-6 and TRBJ1-6, is DAGVTQSPTHLIKTRGQQVTLRCSPKSGHDTVSWYQQALGQGPQFIFQYYEEEERQRGNFPDRFSGHQFPNYSSELNVNALLLGDSALYLCASSQGARGHNSPLHFGNGTRLTVT.

A few counts support this clone. CDR3 in DNA: TGTGCCAGCAGTTACTCTAAGCGGGGGGGACTCTACGAGCAGTACTTC. Encoded protein: CASSYSKRGGLYEQYF. V gene TRBV6-5 combines with J gene TRBJ2-7, with 10 bases aligning to TRBD2. V lost 0 bases, J lost 3 bases, and 5 bases stayed unmatched. The CDR3 is made up of 16 amino acids. Germline-derived CDR1 and CDR2 are MNHEY and SVGAGI.

J is TRBJ2-5 and V is TRBV20-1, with 12 positions matching TRBD2. After removal of 3 bases from V and 6 bases from J, the junction contained 11 bases not matched to a gene. The CDR3 totals 16 residues. Germline V CDR1 and CDR2: DFQATT, SNEGSKA (reference sequence). The CDR3 DNA follows: TGCAGTGCTAGTTATCCTAGCGGGAGGGCCGCAAAGACCCAGTACTTC. It is translated as CSASYPSGRAAKTQYF.

V and J are TRBV30 and TRBJ2-5; D gene uncertain. CDR1 GTSNPN and CDR2 SVGIG come from the germline V gene (reference sequence). Trimming pared 8 bases from V and 7 bases from J, leaving 17 bases between. CDR3 length: 12 residues. This CDR3 reads CALSSDIRTQYF. The CDR3 DNA reads TGTGCCCTCTCCTCCGATATTAGGACCCAGTACTTC.

Here the CDR3 reads CASSSSAGRGETQYF. The CDR3 DNA follows: TGCGCCAGCAGCTCCTCCGCGGGGCGCGGGGAGACCCAGTACTTC. This rearrangement joins TRBV5-1 to TRBJ2-5; tentatively, D is TRBD2 (6 bases). Trimming shortened V by 3 bases and J by 5 bases, and 17 bases separated the two germline ends. This CDR3 is built from 15 residues. Germline assignment: CDR1 SGHRS and CDR2 YFSETQ.

The V gene is TRBV28, the J gene TRBJ2-4, with TRBD2 as a possible D gene (5 bases). Germline CDR1 is MDHEN and CDR2 is SYDVKM. This CDR3 has 11 residues. Trimming removed 3 bases at V and 8 bases at J, with 5 bases between. DNA for the CDR3: TGTGCCAGCAGTTTGAGGGACATTCAGTACTTC. This translates into CASSLRDIQYF. Full variable domain (missing parts from reference TRBV28 and TRBJ2-4): DVKVTQSSRYLVKRTGEKVFLECVQDMDHENMFWYRQDPGLGLRLIYFSYDVKMKEKGDIPEGYSVSREKKERFSLILESASTNQTSMYLCASSLRDIQYFGAGTRLSVL.

V is TRBV7-8 and J is TRBJ2-1, with TRBD2 matching over 7 bases. Germline V gene lookup returns CDR1 SGHVS and CDR2 FQNEAQ. The V segment lost 5 bases and the J segment 8 bases; nucleotides outside the gene matches: 12. CDR3 length: 15 residues. CDR3 sequence (DNA): TGTGCCAGCAGCCAAAGCGGGGCAGAGGGCTATGAGCAGTTCTTC. It encodes CASSQSGAEGYEQFF.

The chain uses TRBV2 and TRBJ2-1; maybe TRBD2 (7 bases). The CDR3 extends over 11 amino acids. Germline V gene sequence: CDR1 SNHLY, CDR2 FYNNEI. This chain's CDR3 is CAGGGGNEQFF. For the CDR3, the DNA is TGTGCTGGGGGCGGGGGCAATGAGCAGTTCTTC.

V usage is TRBV6-2 or TRBV6-3 and J usage is TRBJ2-5, with 15 bases aligning to TRBD2. This CDR3 is built from 16 residues. Germline-derived CDR1 and CDR2 are MNHEY and SVGEGT. Losses at the gene ends were 4 bases for V and 5 bases for J; bases not matched to a gene: 5. CDR3 nucleotides: TGTGCCAGCAGTTCTTTTGGGACTAGCGGGAGGGAGACCCAGTACTTC. It encodes CASSSFGTSGRETQYF.

This clone has only one observation. This chain connects TRBV5-1 to TRBJ2-3; tentative D call: TRBD1 (6 bases). The germline CDR1 and CDR2 sequences are SGHRS and YFSETQ. V lost 2 bases to trimming and J lost 0 bases, with 10 bases between them. This CDR3 region has 15 residues. CDR3 sequence: CASSFQGYSTDTQYF. CDR3 nucleotides: TGCGCCAGCAGCTTTCAGGGGTATAGCACAGATACGCAGTATTTT.

This clone has a single count. J is TRBJ2-5 and V is TRBV6-5; weak D call: TRBD2 (6 bases). CDR3 size: 12 residues. Trimming stripped 9 bases from V and 2 bases from J, with 10 bases between. In germline, CDR1 is MNHEY, CDR2 SVGAGI. The CDR3 loop reads CARTGTQETQYF. CDR3 in DNA: TGTGCCAGAACCGGGACTCAAGAGACCCAGTACTTC.

This chain joins TRBV19 and TRBJ2-7; no clear D. Germline CDR1 reads LNHDA; CDR2 reads SQIVND (reference sequence). The CDR3 contains 13 residues. Trimming took off 3 bases at V and 5 bases at J, with 11 bases between the two ends. Here the CDR3 DNA reads TGTGCCAGTAGTATGGTTAGTAGTGACGAGCAGTACTTC. It specifies CASSMVSSDEQYF.

This clone has a single count. This rearrangement joins TRBV5-1 to TRBJ2-3, with unresolved D. V dropped 1 base and J dropped 3 bases, with 6 bases sitting between them. This CDR3 region has 13 residues. Germline values: CDR1 SGHRS, CDR2 YFSETQ. DNA of the CDR3: TGCGCCAGCAGCTTGTTCGGGACAGATACGCAGTATTTT. Amino acid sequence: CASSLFGTDTQYF.

J is TRBJ2-7 and V is TRBV19, with 9 bases aligning to TRBD2. Germline CDR1 is LNHDA and CDR2 is SQIVND (reference sequence). Trimming took 4 bases from V and 2 from J; bases not matched to a gene: 3. This CDR3 spans 14 amino acids. CDR3 protein: CASSTTSGPYEQYF. Written as DNA, the CDR3 is TGTGCCAGTAGTACGACTAGCGGCCCCTACGAGCAGTACTTC.